A selection of T cell receptor beta chains follows, all from one sample in a study of shared clonotypes between healthy human individuals. Data came from immunoSEQ multiplex PCR; TCRdb stores just in-frame clones and leaves some out. The sample lists approximately 1.5 million clones, 98% occurring once. Sequenced input: naive CD4+ T cells sorted from blood. The source of these receptors is a young man in good health. Each CDR3 is given with its conserved first and last residue. D genes are given only for firm matches. A row's size may be missing; if present it is once, few, many or a size class.

TGCGCCAGCAGCCCAGCCGGGACAGACTATGGCTACACCTTC	CASSPAGTDYGYTF	TRBV5-1	TRBD1	14	NA	TRBJ1-2
TGTGCCAGCTTGATAGCGAACACTGAAGCTTTCTTT	CASLIANTEAFF	TRBV2	NA	12	NA	TRBJ1-1
TGTGCCAGTAGTATTGGGCCTGTTGGTGCAGATACGCAGTATTTT	CASSIGPVGADTQYF	TRBV19	NA	15	NA	TRBJ2-3
TGTGCCAGCAGGAGGACAGGTGGTCAGCCCCAGCATTTT	CASRRTGGQPQHF	TRBV6-1	TRBD1	13	NA	TRBJ1-5
TGTGCCAGTAGCCCGACCAGGGTGAGGAACACTGAAGCTTTCTTT	CASSPTRVRNTEAFF	TRBV19	NA	15	NA	TRBJ1-1
TGTGCCAGCAGCTTAGATGGGGGGGCAGATGAAAAACTGTTTTTT	CASSLDGGADEKLFF	TRBV7-2	NA	15	once	TRBJ1-4
TGTGCCAGCAGCCCCAATGTGGGTACGCAGTATTTT	CASSPNVGTQYF	TRBV7-8	NA	12	NA	TRBJ2-3
TGCGCCAGCAGCCACGAGGCTAACTATGGCTACACCTTC	CASSHEANYGYTF	TRBV4-1	NA	13	NA	TRBJ1-2
TGTGCCAGCGGGATCGGCAGTATGTACGAGCAGTACTTC	CASGIGSMYEQYF	TRBV6-5	NA	13	once	TRBJ2-7
TGCGCCAGCAGCTTCTGGCCCCCAGGAGGTGGTGGCACAGATACGCAGTATTTT	CASSFWPPGGGGTDTQYF	TRBV5-1	NA	18	once	TRBJ2-3
TGTGCCAGCAAATCCTGGACAGGGGGCTCGCCTCGGGGCAATGAGCAGTTCTTC	CASKSWTGGSPRGNEQFF	TRBV28	TRBD1	18	NA	TRBJ2-1
TGCGCCAGCAGCTTGGGGGGCCCCGTGTACGAGCAGTACTTC	CASSLGGPVYEQYF	TRBV5-1	NA	14	NA	TRBJ2-7
TGTGCCAGCGCGGAGCGGTCCTTACGATCCGAGCAGTACTTC	CASAERSLRSEQYF	TRBV28	NA	14	NA	TRBJ2-7
TGTGCCAGTAACAGAGGGGTGAACACTGAAGCTTTCTTT	CASNRGVNTEAFF	TRBV6-1	NA	13	NA	TRBJ1-1
TGTGCCAGCACCCACAGGACAGGCAAAGGGAACACTGAAGCTTTCTTT	CASTHRTGKGNTEAFF	TRBV21-1	NA	16	NA	TRBJ1-1
TGCAGCGTCACTAAAGGGGAGACCCAGTACTTC	CSVTKGETQYF	TRBV29-1	NA	11	once	TRBJ2-5
TGCGCCAGCAGCTTGTCTCACTCCTACAATGAGCAGTTCTTC	CASSLSHSYNEQFF	TRBV5-1	NA	14	once	TRBJ2-1
TGTGCCATCAGTGTTAAAGGGACAGTCTCTGGAAACACCATATATTTT	CAISVKGTVSGNTIYF	TRBV10-3	TRBD1	16	once	TRBJ1-3
TGTGCCAGCAGCTTTTCCCGCACTAGCCCCGATACGCAGTATTTT	CASSFSRTSPDTQYF	TRBV7-9	NA	15	NA	TRBJ2-3
TGTGCCAGCAGTTTATCTCGGACTGAAAAACTGTTTTTT	CASSLSRTEKLFF	TRBV27	NA	13	NA	TRBJ1-4
TGCAGCGTTTACCCTAGCGGAGAGCAAGATACGCAGTATTTT	CSVYPSGEQDTQYF	TRBV29-1	TRBD2	14	once	TRBJ2-3
TGTGCCAGCAATGATCGGACAGGGCTTAACTATGGCTACACCTTC	CASNDRTGLNYGYTF	TRBV28	TRBD1	15	NA	TRBJ1-2
TGCAGCGCAAGGGTGGGACAGGGGACCAATCAGCCCCAGCATTTT	CSARVGQGTNQPQHF	TRBV29-1	TRBD1	15	NA	TRBJ1-5
TGTGCCAGCAGCGACAAGAGGGGGGCAGATACGCAGTATTTT	CASSDKRGADTQYF	TRBV9	NA	14	once	TRBJ2-3
TGTGCCAGCACATTGACAGGGGGCAACCAAGAGACCCAGTACTTC	CASTLTGGNQETQYF	TRBV6-5	TRBD1	15	NA	TRBJ2-5
TGCGCCAGCAGCCCACGGACAGGGGATTATGGCTACACCTTC	CASSPRTGDYGYTF	TRBV4-1	TRBD1	14	NA	TRBJ1-2
TGTGCCAGCAGTCTTGTAAAATTTAACTATGGCTACACCTTC	CASSLVKFNYGYTF	TRBV28	NA	14	NA	TRBJ1-2
TGCGCCAGCAGCTTGTCTACAGGGGGCCATACAACTAATGAAAAACTGTTTTTT	CASSLSTGGHTTNEKLFF	TRBV5-1	TRBD1	18	NA	TRBJ1-4
TGTGCCAGCAGCTTCGTTCGGAGCGAAAAACTGTTTTTT	CASSFVRSEKLFF	TRBV7-9	NA	13	NA	TRBJ1-4
TGTGCCTCCCAAGGTGGAGGGTCCTACGAGCAGTACTTC	CASQGGGSYEQYF	TRBV6-5	NA	13	NA	TRBJ2-7
TGCGCCAGCAGCCAAGCCAGGGTAATTTCAACTAATGAAAAACTGTTTTTT	CASSQARVISTNEKLFF	TRBV4-1	NA	17	NA	TRBJ1-4
TGTGCCAGCAGCCGAGGGGGCAGAGGAAACACCATATATTTT	CASSRGGRGNTIYF	TRBV7-9	TRBD1	14	NA	TRBJ1-3
TGCGCCAGCTCCTGGGGGCTAGCGGGAGGGCGCCTCTCCTACGAGCAGTACTTC	CASSWGLAGGRLSYEQYF	TRBV5-1	TRBD2	18	once	TRBJ2-7
TGTGCCATCAGTGAACACCGCCAGGATTCCTACAATGAGCAGTTCTTC	CAISEHRQDSYNEQFF	TRBV10-3	NA	16	NA	TRBJ2-1
TGTGCCAGCCTTTTTTCCAGGGTGGACGAAAAACTGTTTTTT	CASLFSRVDEKLFF	TRBV18	NA	14	NA	TRBJ1-4
TGTGCCAGCAGCTTCGGCGGGAGGGCGGGCACAGATACGCAGTATTTT	CASSFGGRAGTDTQYF	TRBV5-4	TRBD2	16	NA	TRBJ2-3
TGTGCCAGCAGTACTACCCAATTGGACGAGCAGTACTTC	CASSTTQLDEQYF	TRBV27	NA	13	NA	TRBJ2-7
TGTGCCAGCAGCCCAAGGGCGGGACTAGCGGGATCTCCCTACAATGAGCAGTTCTTC	CASSPRAGLAGSPYNEQFF	TRBV7-2	TRBD2	19	once	TRBJ2-1
TGCGCCAGCAGCCTTGAAGGGACAGAGCGGCAGTTCTTC	CASSLEGTERQFF	TRBV5-1	TRBD1	13	NA	TRBJ2-1
TGTGCCAGCAGTTACTCGATACTTGAGAACTATGGCTACACCTTC	CASSYSILENYGYTF	TRBV6-5	NA	15	NA	TRBJ1-2
TGTGCCAGCTCGGCGGGACTAGCGGAGAGCTCCTACAATGAGCAGTTCTTC	CASSAGLAESSYNEQFF	TRBV18	TRBD2	17	NA	TRBJ2-1
TGTGCCAGCAGCGCCCGCTCTAGCACAGATACGCAGTATTTT	CASSARSSTDTQYF	TRBV9	NA	14	NA	TRBJ2-3
TGCAGCGCAATTTTACAGGGGGGGATTTATCAGCCCCAGCATTTT	CSAILQGGIYQPQHF	TRBV29-1	TRBD1	15	NA	TRBJ1-5